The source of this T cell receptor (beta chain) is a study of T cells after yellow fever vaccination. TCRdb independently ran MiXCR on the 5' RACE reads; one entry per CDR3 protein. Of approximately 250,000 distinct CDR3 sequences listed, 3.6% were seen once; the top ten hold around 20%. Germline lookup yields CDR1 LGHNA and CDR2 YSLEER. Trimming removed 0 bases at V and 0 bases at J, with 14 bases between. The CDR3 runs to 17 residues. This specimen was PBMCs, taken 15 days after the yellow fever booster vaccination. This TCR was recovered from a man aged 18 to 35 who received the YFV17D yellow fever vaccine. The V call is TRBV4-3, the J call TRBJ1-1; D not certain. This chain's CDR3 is CASSQDPRRKLNTEAFF. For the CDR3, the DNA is TGCGCCAGCAGCCAAGATCCAAGGAGGAAATTGAACACTGAAGCTTTCTTT.